This TCR beta chain originates from a study of T cell clonality in common variable immunodeficiency. Study-level points and caveats: Reportedly, TCR beta sequences from common variable immunodeficiency showed fewer deletions and N-nucleotide insertions. Compared with controls, CVID subjects had fewer shared TCRbeta clones.

CVID subjects were around 14 female and roughly 31 male, aged about 8 to 65. CDR1 and CDR2 from the germline V gene are SGHVS and FNYEAQ. The V and J ends lost 2 bases and 9 bases respectively, with 11 bases between them. This CDR3 spans 13 amino acids. Some clones are missing from TCRdb's copy, which holds only in-frame ones; the method was immunoSEQ multiplex PCR. The sample is made up of some 14,000 clones, none counted only once. This clone was found a few times. Its specificity is not known. Coverage ceases 3 residues before the CDR3 finishes, and the germline J gene fills in the end. The V gene is TRBV7-6, the J gene TRBJ2-1; D unresolved. Sequenced sample: peripheral blood mononuclear cells. The clonotype was recovered from a human donor with common variable immunodeficiency. The sequenced CDR3 bases are TGTGCCAGCAGCTTAATGTCAAGCGTTGAG. Its translation: CASSLMSSVE. The CDR3 in full is CASSLMSSVEQFF.